These 24 T cell receptor beta chains originate from one sample sequenced in a study of shared clonotypes between healthy human individuals. Clones were sequenced by immunoSEQ multiplex PCR, and TCRdb holds only the in-frame ones, with some missing. Of 2 million to 2.5 million clones detected, roughly 93% appear once; the ten largest clones hold 0.39%. The sequencing input was naive CD4+ T cells from PBMCs. Subset meaning: CD45RA+ positively selected. Receptors originate from a young man in good health. Some clones in this sample may be carry-over from other donors' samples.

This chain joins TRBV5-4 and TRBJ1-6, with 7 bases matching TRBD1. V lost 4 bases to trimming and J lost 8 bases; unmatched junction nucleotides: 6. The CDR3 sequence is 14 residues long. Germline CDR1 reads SGHNT; CDR2 reads YYREEE (reference sequence). This CDR3 is CASSNRGRDSPLHF. In nucleotides, the CDR3 is TGTGCCAGCAGCAACAGGGGAAGGGATTCACCCCTCCACTTT. The full variable domain, rest sourced from reference TRBV5-4 and TRBJ1-6, is ETGVTQSPTHLIKTRGQQVTLRCSSQSGHNTVSWYQQALGQGPQFIFQYYREEENGRGNFPPRFSGLQFPNYSSELNVNALELDDSALYLCASSNRGRDSPLHFGNGTRLTVT.

J is TRBJ2-1 and V is TRBV21-1; the D call of TRBD2 is as the table states it, not checked on the DNA. TRBV21-1 is a pseudogene locus. The CDR3 is made up of 11 amino acids. CDR3 nucleotides: TGTGCCCCGGGGAGGGGAGACGAGCAGTTCTTC. Protein product: CAPGRGDEQFF.

A remark on this clone: The same CDR3 can be traced to other DNA sequences in this sample. The V and J genes are TRBV19 and TRBJ2-3, with D uncertain. V shed 4 bases and J shed 1 base, with 9 bases lying between them. Germline V lookup: CDR1 LNHDA, CDR2 SQIVND (reference sequence). The CDR3 spans 14 residues. The CDR3 sequence: CASSTLSGTDTQYF. For the CDR3, the DNA is TGTGCCAGTAGTACCCTATCGGGCACAGATACGCAGTATTTT.

This chain connects TRBV11-3 to TRBJ2-2; D is undetermined. The CDR3 spans 11 residues. From germline, CDR1 is SGHNT and CDR2 YENEEA. V lost 4 bases, J lost 8 bases, and 5 bases lay in between. The CDR3 DNA sequence: TGTGCCAGCAGCTCCCATGGGGAGCTGTTTTTT. This encodes CASSSHGELFF.

This chain connects TRBV11-2 to TRBJ1-1; D not resolved. The CDR3 totals 17 residues. The germline gives CDR1 SGHAT, CDR2 FQNNGV. V was trimmed by 3 bases and J by 2 bases, leaving 19 bases between them. Written as DNA, the CDR3 is TGTGCCAGCAGCTTCTTGTTAGCTCGAAATACCAACACTGAAGCTTTCTTT. It yields the protein CASSFLLARNTNTEAFF.

As concerns this clone: The same CDR3 is also encoded by other DNA sequences in this sample. The V gene is TRBV19, the J gene TRBJ2-1, with 9 bases identical to TRBD2. This CDR3 spans 16 amino acids. The germline gives CDR1 LNHDA, CDR2 SQIVND (reference sequence). The trim removed 5 bases at V and 1 base at J, leaving 6 bases unmatched. DNA of the CDR3: TGTGCCAGTAGTGGGAGGCTAGCGGGGTCCTACAATGAGCAGTTCTTC. This gives the protein CASSGRLAGSYNEQFF.

The chain employs TRBV27 and TRBJ2-7; D possibly matches TRBD1 or TRBD2 (6 bases each). Trimming removed 6 bases from V and 3 bases from J, with 27 bases in between. The CDR3 is made up of 18 amino acids. Germline V gene sequence: CDR1 MNHEY, CDR2 SMNVEV (reference sequence). CDR3 residues: CASRRGGRMPAPLYEQYF. The CDR3 DNA sequence: TGTGCCAGCAGACGAGGGGGGCGGATGCCCGCCCCCCTCTACGAGCAGTACTTC.

DNA of the CDR3: TGCGCCAGCAGCTTACAGGGGGATCCTGGAAACACCATATATTTT. Protein product: CASSLQGDPGNTIYF. V is TRBV5-1 and J is TRBJ1-3; 8 bases align to TRBD1. CDR1 and CDR2 from the germline V gene are SGHRS and YFSETQ. J gave up 2 bases and V 2 bases, and 3 bases lay outside the gene matches. The CDR3 contains 15 residues.

Comment on this clone: The same CDR3 arises from other DNA sequences in this sample as well. This sequence joins TRBV5-4 and TRBJ2-7; D ambiguous. V was pared by 0 bases and J by 3 bases, with 7 bases between. The CDR3 is made up of 13 amino acids. The germline gives CDR1 SGHNT, CDR2 YYREEE (reference sequence). CDR3 nucleotides: TGTGCCAGCAGCTTGGGACGGAGCTACGAGCAGTACTTC. Translation gives CASSLGRSYEQYF.

This rearrangement joins TRBV7-3 to TRBJ2-3, with D possibly being TRBD2 (6 bases). The V and J ends lost 3 bases and 8 bases respectively, with 12 bases between them. In germline, CDR1 is SGHTA, CDR2 FQGTGA. There are 13 residues in the CDR3. CDR3 DNA: TGTGCCAGCAGCTTCGGGAGCAGCGGTACGCAGTATTTT. Amino acids: CASSFGSSGTQYF.

The V and J genes are TRBV6-5 and TRBJ1-1; D is undetermined. The CDR3 sequence is 15 residues long. V was pared by 4 bases and J by 0 bases, with 12 bases between. The germline gives CDR1 MNHEY, CDR2 SVGAGI. CDR3 coding DNA: TGTGCCAGCAGTTCTTCCGGGTCCATGAACACTGAAGCTTTCTTT. Residues: CASSSSGSMNTEAFF.

The chain is built from TRBV7-9 and TRBJ1-1; 9 bases are shared with TRBD1. CDR3 length equals 15 residues. Losses at the gene ends were 5 bases for V and 3 bases for J; bases not matched to a gene: 7. Per germline, CDR1 SEHNR and CDR2 FQNEAQ (reference sequence). CDR3 sequence: CASSPDRGAYTEAFF. The DNA for the CDR3 is TGTGCCAGCAGCCCGGACAGGGGAGCTTACACTGAAGCTTTCTTT.

This CDR3 is CASSSKGDGANVLTF. CDR3 bases: TGTGCCAGCAGCTCGAAGGGTGATGGGGCCAACGTCCTGACTTTC. The chain links TRBV7-2 to TRBJ2-6, with D uncertain. In germline, CDR1 is SGHTA, CDR2 FQGNSA. There are 15 residues in the CDR3. V lost 4 bases and J 3 bases, leaving 10 bases between the germline ends.

The chain employs TRBV15 and TRBJ1-2; D is unresolved. The germline gives CDR1 LNHNV, CDR2 YYDKDF (reference sequence). The CDR3 is 13 residues long. Trimming left V 0 bases short and J 5 bases short, with 7 bases between. The CDR3 region is CATSRDKSYGYTF. Written as DNA, the CDR3 is TGTGCCACCAGCAGAGATAAATCTTATGGCTACACCTTC.

About this clone: At the DNA level, this CDR3 is encoded by other sequences in the same sample as well. The chain has TRBV30 and TRBJ2-1, with D unclear. Trimming left V 1 base short and J 0 bases short, with 4 bases between. CDR3 length equals 13 residues. Germline V gene lookup returns CDR1 GTSNPN and CDR2 SVGIG (reference sequence). This CDR3 is CAWSGDSYNEQFF. In DNA form, the CDR3 reads TGTGCCTGGAGTGGGGACTCCTACAATGAGCAGTTCTTC.

This clone was observed once. Other DNA sequences in the sample encode the same CDR3. The chain links TRBV18 to TRBJ1-2, with 9 bases lining up with TRBD1. From germline, CDR1 is KGHSH and CDR2 LQKENI. The J segment lost 6 bases and the V segment lost 3 bases, leaving 5 bases of the junction unmatched. The CDR3 has 14 amino acids. The CDR3: CASSPLGQGHGYTF. As DNA, the CDR3 is TGTGCCAGCTCACCGTTGGGACAGGGCCATGGCTACACCTTC.

This chain joins TRBV10-3 and TRBJ2-7, with a possible D match to TRBD1 (6 bases). CDR1 and CDR2 (germline): ENHRY, SYGVKD. The CDR3 length is 13 residues. The V and J ends lost 2 bases and 6 bases respectively, with 11 bases between them. DNA of the CDR3: TGTGCCATCAGTGAGGGTCGAGGGGGCGAGCAGTACTTC. Amino acids: CAISEGRGGEQYF.

The chain employs TRBV15 and TRBJ2-1, with 11 bases matching TRBD2. V lost 0 bases, J lost 0 bases, and 10 bases stayed unmatched. The germline gives CDR1 LNHNV, CDR2 YYDKDF (reference sequence). This CDR3 has 20 residues. The CDR3 DNA sequence: TGTGCCACCAGCAGAGATGGGGGACTAGCGGCCCGAAGCTCCTACAATGAGCAGTTCTTC. This codes for CATSRDGGLAARSSYNEQFF.

CDR3 amino acids: CASSPRPDLYEQYF. CDR3 in DNA: TGCGCCAGCAGCCCAAGACCGGACCTCTACGAGCAGTACTTC. The chain joins TRBV5-1 to TRBJ2-7, with no clear D. Germline values: CDR1 SGHRS, CDR2 YFSETQ. Trimming took 4 bases from V and 3 from J, leaving 14 bases between them. This CDR3 region has 14 residues.

The V call is TRBV18, the J call TRBJ2-7; no clear D. The germline V gene has CDR1 KGHSH and CDR2 LQKENI. V was cut by 3 bases and J by 3 bases, with 12 bases left in between. The CDR3 loop spans 14 amino acids. The CDR3: CASSPPGDHYEQYF. The DNA of the CDR3 is TGTGCCAGCTCACCCCCAGGAGATCACTACGAGCAGTACTTC.

This CDR3 is CASSAQGINEQFF. The CDR3 DNA is TGTGCCAGCAGCGCCCAGGGGATCAATGAGCAGTTCTTC. This chain joins TRBV5-4 and TRBJ2-1; a weak D match, TRBD1 (6 bases). Trimming took off 4 bases at V and 6 bases at J, with 11 bases between the two ends. This CDR3 is built from 13 residues. CDR1 and CDR2 from the germline V gene are SGHNT and YYREEE (reference sequence).

This clone has just one count. For the CDR3, the DNA is TGTGCCAGCAGCAGGGGCAGGGGGCGGACAGATACGCAGTATTTT. This gives the protein CASSRGRGRTDTQYF. The gene calls are TRBV6-5 and TRBJ2-3, with 8 bases aligning to TRBD1. This CDR3 spans 15 amino acids. The junction had 8 bases not matched to a gene; V was cut back by 6 bases and J by 3 bases. CDR1 and CDR2 (germline): MNHEY, SVGAGI.

This chain joins TRBV19 and TRBJ2-7; 10 bases agree with TRBD2. Germline-derived CDR1 and CDR2 are LNHDA and SQIVND (reference sequence). CDR3 size: 17 residues. V lost 1 base, J lost 6 bases, and 12 bases stayed unmatched. The CDR3: CASSIGRTGLAITEQYF. The CDR3 DNA reads as TGTGCCAGTAGTATAGGCCGAACGGGACTAGCGATAACCGAGCAGTACTTC.

The chain combines TRBV6-5 with TRBJ2-1; D tentatively fits TRBD1 or TRBD2 (5 bases each). This CDR3 is 15 amino acids long. CDR1 MNHEY and CDR2 SVGAGI come from the germline V gene. V lost 6 bases and J lost 6, with 18 bases in between. The DNA of the CDR3 is TGTGCCAGCAGCCCTCCGAGGGACGGCATCAATGAGCAGTTCTTC. Translated: CASSPPRDGINEQFF.